This entry lists 10 T cell receptor beta chains sequenced from one sample in a study of blood T cells in healthy people across ages. It was with a sample-barcoded 5' primer and a J-beta primer mix that a second PCR of roughly 7 to 12 cycles was run. One entry per CDR3 protein, called by TCRdb with MiXCR from the 5' RACE reads. In the table there are roughly 830,000 distinct CDR3 sequences, 60% to 80% of which are singletons. Sample: blood. The origin of the receptors is a man younger than 40 in good health.

This clonotype was detected ten times or more. This chain joins TRBV5-1 and TRBJ1-2, with D perhaps TRBD1 (6 bases). The germline V gene encodes CDR1 SGHRS and CDR2 YFSETQ. This CDR3 spans 13 amino acids. The V end lost 2 bases, the J end lost 4 bases, and 9 bases lay between the germline ends. The CDR3 sequence: CASSLNRAYGYTF. CDR3 sequence (DNA): TGCGCCAGCAGCTTAAACAGGGCCTATGGCTACACCTTC.

The rearrangement joins TRBV7-3 to TRBJ1-1; possibly TRBD1 for D (6 bases). Germline CDR1 SGHTA, CDR2 FQGTGA. The V end lost 5 bases, the J end lost 4 bases, and 17 bases lay between the germline ends. This CDR3 spans 15 amino acids. The CDR3 sequence: CASSVRGGTITEAFF. The DNA of the CDR3 is TGTGCCAGCAGCGTCAGAGGGGGGACCATCACTGAAGCTTTCTTT.

The J gene is TRBJ2-3, the V gene TRBV4-2; 7 bases line up with TRBD1. CDR3 length: 16 residues. Germline V gives CDR1 LGHNA, CDR2 YNFKEQ. V gave up 0 bases and J gave up 4 bases; unmatched junction bases: 7. The CDR3 DNA follows: TGTGCCAGCAGCCAAGATTGGGGACAGTTTGCAGATACGCAGTATTTT. Its protein is CASSQDWGQFADTQYF.

At least ten counts were recorded for this clonotype. This chain links TRBV30 with TRBJ2-6; 9 nucleotides match TRBD1. CDR1 and CDR2 from the germline V gene are GTSNPN and SVGIG (reference sequence). This CDR3 comprises 15 residues. DNA of the CDR3: TGTGGAACAGGGGGCGATCTATCTGGGGCCAACGTCCTGACTTTC. Its translation: CGTGGDLSGANVLTF.

This sequence joins TRBV7-2 and TRBJ2-1, with TRBD1 identical over 8 bases. CDR1 and CDR2 (germline): SGHTA, FQGNSA. After removal of 6 bases from V and 6 bases from J, the junction contained 7 bases not matched to a gene. This CDR3 region has 14 residues. CDR3 DNA sequence: TGTGCCAGCAGATCGGGACAGGTGGTCAATGAGCAGTTCTTC. Its translation: CASRSGQVVNEQFF.

The chain uses TRBV6-2 or TRBV6-3 and TRBJ2-4, with 12 bases lining up with TRBD2. Germline V lookup: CDR1 MNHEY, CDR2 SVGEGT. The ends lost 5 bases at V and 13 bases at J; junction bases unmatched: 9. The CDR3 loop spans 14 amino acids. CDR3 coding DNA: TGTGCCAGCAGTGACACTAGCGGGGGGCGTGAGCAGTACTTC. Protein sequence: CASSDTSGGREQYF.

The chain employs TRBV4-1 and TRBJ2-4; D is perhaps TRBD2 (5 bases). The DNA end is more similar to TRBJ2-5, so the J call may be wrong. CDR1 and CDR2 from the germline V gene are MGHRA and YSYEKL. CDR3 length: 15 residues. In DNA form, the CDR3 reads TGCGCCAGCAGCCAAGTGCGAGGGATTCAAGAGACCCAGTACTTC. Protein: CASSQVRGIQETQYF.

For this clonotype: Being one base from a much bigger clone, this may be a read error. The chain links TRBV28 to TRBJ2-1; unclear D gene. Germline CDR1 MDHEN, CDR2 SYDVKM. The CDR3 has 11 residues. V lost 7 bases, J lost 4 bases, and 5 bases lay in between. The CDR3 sequence is CASIQYNEQFF. The CDR3, as DNA: TGTGCCAGCATACAGTACAATGAGCAGTTCTTC.

This chain connects TRBV7-9 to TRBJ2-1, with 11 nucleotides matching TRBD2. The CDR3 spans 14 residues. Looked up from germline, CDR1 is SEHNR and CDR2 is FQNEAQ (reference sequence). The V segment lost 5 bases and the J segment 13 bases; nucleotides outside the gene matches: 10. The CDR3 protein is CASSPGLAAVTQFF. The CDR3 DNA follows: TGTGCCAGCAGCCCGGGACTAGCGGCGGTAACTCAGTTCTTC.

The chain carries TRBV29-1 and TRBJ1-5; a weak D match, TRBD1 (5 bases). V was shortened by 5 bases and J by 1 base, with 15 bases between the two germline ends. The CDR3 covers 15 residues. Germline assignment: CDR1 SQVTM and CDR2 ANQGSEA. CDR3 nucleotides: TGCAGCGTTCGGACCGGGACTGAGAGCAATCAGCCCCAGCATTTT. Protein sequence: CSVRTGTESNQPQHF.